This T cell receptor beta chain originates from a study of human T cells and chemical hapten exposure. On the study more broadly: Donors were sensitized with 2% DPC on the upper inner arm. How much TCR each sample yielded varied, mostly because pooled library volumes differed slightly. Study outcomes and limitations: PT1 expanded TCR counts correlated positively with patch test score. Expanded TCRs created a significantly greater count of big CDR3 similarity clusters than controls did.

Stated time point: patch test 1, 2 weeks after DPC sensitization. Treatment meaning: therapeutic diphenylcyclopropenone sensitization with weekly scalp DPC. Of note for this clonotype: The antigen remains unidentified.

J was trimmed by 7 bases and V by 0 bases; bases with no gene match: 7. The CDR3 sequence is 15 residues long. CDR1 is SGHRS and CDR2 is YFSETQ in the germline V gene. TCRdb re-analysed the RACE reads in MiXCR, keeping a single row per CDR3 protein. The sample includes about 74,000 distinct CDR3 sequences, 32% of them seen just once. The origin of this receptor is a man in his forties with alopecia areata. Some clones in this sample may be carry-over from other donors' samples. The sample consisted of whole blood, taken in connection with sensitization to the hapten diphenylcyclopropenone (DPC). This chain connects TRBV5-1 to TRBJ2-7; 10 nucleotides match TRBD2. CDR3 region: CASSLGLAGVVEQYF. CDR3 DNA sequence: TGCGCCAGCAGCTTGGGGCTAGCGGGAGTGGTGGAGCAGTACTTC. The variable domain in full, with the rest retrieved from reference TRBV5-1 and TRBJ2-7, is KAGVTQTPRYLIKTRGQQVTLSCSPISGHRSVSWYQQTPGQGLQFLFEYFSETQRNKGNFPGRFSGRQFSNSRSEMNVSTLELGDSALYLCASSLGLAGVVEQYFGPGTRLTVT.